Listed below are T cell receptor beta chains from one sample, sequenced in a study of neoadjuvant anti-PD-1 for oral cavity cancer. The repertoire was sequenced with immunoSEQ multiplex PCR; TCRdb's copy has only in-frame clones and lacks some. This table has 17,000 or so clones, around 76% appearing once. This specimen consisted of PBMCs, obtained before nivolumab (anti-PD-1) treatment. Receptors originate from a person between 40 and 85 years old with oral cavity squamous cell carcinoma. CDR3s include the opening cysteine and the closing phenylalanine or tryptophan. Fields, in order: J gene, V gene, D gene, CDR3 length, clone size, CDR3 protein, CDR3 DNA. D genes are given only for firm matches. Not all rows give a size; the values are once, few, many and, for expanded clones, a class.

J gene: TRBJ2-1; V gene: TRBV11-2; D gene: NA; CDR3 length: 14; clone size: NA; CDR3 protein: CASSLEDGYNEQFF; CDR3 DNA: TGTGCCAGCAGCTTAGAAGACGGTTACAATGAGCAGTTCTTC
J gene: TRBJ2-1; V gene: TRBV29-1; D gene: NA; CDR3 length: 14; clone size: once; CDR3 protein: CSVEPSDAFNEQFF; CDR3 DNA: TGCAGCGTTGAGCCCTCAGATGCATTCAATGAGCAGTTCTTC
J gene: TRBJ2-5; V gene: TRBV10-2; D gene: NA; CDR3 length: 14; clone size: NA; CDR3 protein: CASSEFQGGETQYF; CDR3 DNA: TGCGCCAGCAGTGAGTTCCAGGGTGGCGAGACCCAGTACTTC
J gene: TRBJ1-1; V gene: TRBV10-3; D gene: NA; CDR3 length: 14; clone size: NA; CDR3 protein: CAISAAEANTEAFF; CDR3 DNA: TGTGCCATCAGTGCGGCGGAGGCGAACACTGAAGCTTTCTTT
J gene: TRBJ2-3; V gene: TRBV11-3; D gene: TRBD1; CDR3 length: 14; clone size: NA; CDR3 protein: CASSRDSNTDTQYF; CDR3 DNA: TGTGCCAGCAGCCGGGACAGCAACACAGATACGCAGTATTTT
J gene: TRBJ2-2; V gene: TRBV9; D gene: NA; CDR3 length: 17; clone size: NA; CDR3 protein: CASSPRGRAGETGELFF; CDR3 DNA: TGTGCCAGCAGCCCCCGTGGTCGAGCCGGGGAGACCGGGGAGCTGTTTTTT
J gene: TRBJ2-1; V gene: TRBV28; D gene: NA; CDR3 length: 11; clone size: NA; CDR3 protein: CASSLYNEQFF; CDR3 DNA: TGTGCCAGCAGCCTCTACAATGAGCAGTTCTTC
J gene: TRBJ2-1; V gene: TRBV6-5; D gene: TRBD2; CDR3 length: 16; clone size: NA; CDR3 protein: CASSSLAGGPVNEQFF; CDR3 DNA: TGTGCCAGCAGTTCCCTAGCGGGAGGGCCCGTCAATGAGCAGTTCTTC
J gene: TRBJ1-1; V gene: TRBV25-1; D gene: TRBD1; CDR3 length: 15; clone size: NA; CDR3 protein: CASSEYVRGRVEAFF; CDR3 DNA: TGTGCCAGCAGTGAATATGTCAGGGGGCGAGTTGAAGCTTTCTTT
J gene: TRBJ1-1; V gene: TRBV2; D gene: TRBD1; CDR3 length: 14; clone size: NA; CDR3 protein: CASSAVRGGTEAFF; CDR3 DNA: TGTGCCAGCAGTGCGGTCAGGGGGGGCACTGAAGCTTTCTTT
J gene: TRBJ1-5; V gene: TRBV19; D gene: NA; CDR3 length: 16; clone size: NA; CDR3 protein: CASSARTGIARQPQHF; CDR3 DNA: TGTGCCAGTAGTGCGAGGACGGGGATAGCGAGACAGCCCCAGCATTTT
J gene: TRBJ2-1; V gene: TRBV9; D gene: TRBD2; CDR3 length: 16; clone size: NA; CDR3 protein: CASSVGLAGGANEQFF; CDR3 DNA: TGTGCCAGCAGCGTAGGGTTAGCGGGAGGGGCCAATGAGCAGTTCTTC
J gene: TRBJ2-1; V gene: TRBV9; D gene: NA; CDR3 length: 16; clone size: NA; CDR3 protein: CASSRGGGGRWDEQFF; CDR3 DNA: TGTGCCAGCAGCAGAGGAGGGGGAGGCCGCTGGGATGAGCAGTTCTTC
J gene: TRBJ2-1; V gene: TRBV5-6; D gene: TRBD2; CDR3 length: 14; clone size: NA; CDR3 protein: CASPSPFGGSRQFF; CDR3 DNA: TGTGCCAGCCCCAGTCCTTTTGGCGGGAGTCGGCAGTTCTTC
J gene: TRBJ2-1; V gene: TRBV19; D gene: NA; CDR3 length: 14; clone size: NA; CDR3 protein: CASRATALGYEQFF; CDR3 DNA: TGTGCCAGTCGCGCGACAGCCCTAGGGTATGAGCAGTTCTTC
J gene: TRBJ1-1; V gene: TRBV28; D gene: TRBD1; CDR3 length: 14; clone size: few; CDR3 protein: CASSPSTGDTEAFF; CDR3 DNA: TGTGCCAGCAGTCCCTCGACAGGGGACACTGAAGCTTTCTTT
J gene: TRBJ2-1; V gene: TRBV27; D gene: NA; CDR3 length: 12; clone size: NA; CDR3 protein: CASSLMGGEQFF; CDR3 DNA: TGTGCCAGCAGCTTAATGGGGGGCGAGCAGTTCTTC
J gene: TRBJ2-7; V gene: TRBV28; D gene: NA; CDR3 length: 15; clone size: NA; CDR3 protein: CASSLWGTVSYEQYF; CDR3 DNA: TGTGCCAGCAGTTTATGGGGGACGGTCTCCTACGAGCAGTACTTC
J gene: TRBJ2-5; V gene: TRBV5-4; D gene: NA; CDR3 length: 15; clone size: NA; CDR3 protein: CASTRGAGLQETQYF; CDR3 DNA: TGTGCCAGCACCAGAGGGGCGGGATTGCAAGAGACCCAGTACTTC
J gene: TRBJ1-1; V gene: TRBV5-1; D gene: NA; CDR3 length: 13; clone size: NA; CDR3 protein: CASSSTDASEAFF; CDR3 DNA: TGCGCCAGCAGCTCAACGGACGCGAGTGAAGCTTTCTTT
J gene: TRBJ2-3; V gene: TRBV4-1; D gene: TRBD2; CDR3 length: 17; clone size: NA; CDR3 protein: CASSPGLAGGGTDTQYF; CDR3 DNA: TGCGCCAGCAGCCCCGGACTAGCGGGAGGGGGGACAGATACGCAGTATTTT
J gene: TRBJ2-1; V gene: TRBV7-9; D gene: NA; CDR3 length: 12; clone size: NA; CDR3 protein: CASIPLGDEQFF; CDR3 DNA: TGTGCCAGCATCCCTCTAGGAGATGAGCAGTTCTTC
J gene: TRBJ2-1; V gene: TRBV5-4; D gene: NA; CDR3 length: 15; clone size: NA; CDR3 protein: CASSLIGAGDNEQFF; CDR3 DNA: TGTGCCAGCAGCTTGATCGGTGCCGGGGACAATGAGCAGTTCTTC
J gene: TRBJ1-5; V gene: TRBV6-5; D gene: TRBD1; CDR3 length: 13; clone size: NA; CDR3 protein: CASRRDSYQPQHF; CDR3 DNA: TGTGCCAGCAGAAGGGACAGTTATCAGCCCCAGCATTTT
J gene: TRBJ2-3; V gene: TRBV5-4; D gene: TRBD2; CDR3 length: 17; clone size: NA; CDR3 protein: CASSLKLAGAGTDTQYF; CDR3 DNA: TGTGCCAGCAGCTTGAAACTAGCGGGAGCAGGTACAGATACGCAGTATTTT
J gene: TRBJ2-2; V gene: TRBV19; D gene: NA; CDR3 length: 16; clone size: few; CDR3 protein: CASSRMGHQNTGELFF; CDR3 DNA: TGTGCCAGTAGTAGGATGGGACATCAGAACACCGGGGAGCTGTTTTTT
J gene: TRBJ2-7; V gene: TRBV6-5; D gene: NA; CDR3 length: 16; clone size: NA; CDR3 protein: CASSSSRGLGGFEQYF; CDR3 DNA: TGTGCCAGCAGTTCATCTCGAGGGCTAGGAGGTTTCGAGCAGTACTTC
J gene: TRBJ2-5; V gene: TRBV28; D gene: NA; CDR3 length: 14; clone size: NA; CDR3 protein: CASSLEQFQETQYF; CDR3 DNA: TGTGCCAGCAGTTTGGAGCAATTCCAAGAGACCCAGTACTTC